The T cell receptor (beta chain) under discussion was sequenced for a study of blood T cells in healthy people across ages. This CDR3 has 15 residues. Germline loops: CDR1 SGHRS, CDR2 YFSETQ. Trimming cost V 0 bases and J 6 bases, with 10 bases left between them. The study, taken as a whole, reports: The study could not conclusively compare naive and antigen-experienced cells, given its unsorted PBMCs. Diversity was estimated from one million T cells, and these estimates were considered underestimates.

The authors ran a second PCR of 7 to 11 cycles using a sample-barcoded 5' primer and a J-beta primer mix. All cDNA molecules were each tagged by a template-switch adaptor with 12 random nucleotides. TCRdb re-derived calls from the 5' RACE reads in MiXCR, one entry per CDR3 protein. The repertoire consists of fewer than 2,000,000 distinct CDR3 sequences, with about 35% occurring once and the leading ten covering about 11%. Comments on this clonotype: The antigen is unknown.

Extractions gave at least 5 micrograms of total RNA per sample. The TCR was taken from a woman in her twenties or thirties in good health. What was sequenced was blood. The J gene is TRBJ1-6, the V gene TRBV5-1; D call uncertain. CDR3 loop: CASSLAGNPNSPLHF. The CDR3 DNA reads TGCGCCAGCAGCTTGGCCGGTAACCCTAATTCACCCCTCCACTTT.